This T cell receptor (beta chain) was profiled in a study of cytomegalovirus exposure and HLA in healthy donors. As for the donors, each was a healthy bone marrow donor. A word on this clone: Its cognate antigen is unknown.

General study points: Later analysis showed most CMV-associated TCR beta chains appearing HLA-restricted.

CDR3 size: 15 residues. With 3 bases clipped from V and 5 bases from J, the junction kept 8 bases outside the gene matches. CDR1 and CDR2 from the germline V gene are SEHNR and FQNEAQ (reference sequence). Primers for the PCR totalled 60 Vbeta and 13 Jbeta. The data were produced by immunoSEQ multiplex PCR, yet TCRdb's version contains in-frame clones alone and is incomplete. In the table there are about 120,000 clones, about 76% of which are singletons. Sequencing was done on a sample of PBMCs. The TCR originated in a woman aged 40 to 50 in good health and CMV-seropositive. This chain connects TRBV7-9 to TRBJ2-5; TRBD2 matches at 8 bases. CDR3 protein: CASSFPGLVRETQYF. In DNA form, the CDR3 reads TGTGCCAGCAGCTTTCCGGGACTAGTGAGGGAGACCCAGTACTTC.